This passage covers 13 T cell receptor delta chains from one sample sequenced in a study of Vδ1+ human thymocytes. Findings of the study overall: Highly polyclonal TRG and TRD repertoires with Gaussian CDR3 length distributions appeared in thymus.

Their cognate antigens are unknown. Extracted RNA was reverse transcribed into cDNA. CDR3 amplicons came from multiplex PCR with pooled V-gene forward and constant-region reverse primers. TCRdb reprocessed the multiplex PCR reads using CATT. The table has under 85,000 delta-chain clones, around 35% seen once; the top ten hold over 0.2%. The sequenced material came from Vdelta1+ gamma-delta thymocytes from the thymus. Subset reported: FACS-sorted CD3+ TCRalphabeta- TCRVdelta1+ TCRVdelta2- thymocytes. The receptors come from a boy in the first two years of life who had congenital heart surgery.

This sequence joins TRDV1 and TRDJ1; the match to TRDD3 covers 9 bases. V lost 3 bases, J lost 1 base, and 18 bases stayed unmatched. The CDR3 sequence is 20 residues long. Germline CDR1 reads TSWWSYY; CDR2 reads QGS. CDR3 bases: TGTGCTCTTGGGGACGGGAGGGGATACGCAACTTCGGAGTGCACCGATAAACTCATCTTT. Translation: CALGDGRGYATSECTDKLIF.

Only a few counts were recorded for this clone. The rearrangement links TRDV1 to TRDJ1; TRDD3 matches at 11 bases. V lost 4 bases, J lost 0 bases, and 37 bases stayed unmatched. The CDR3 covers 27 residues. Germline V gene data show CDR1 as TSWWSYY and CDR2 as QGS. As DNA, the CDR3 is TGTGCTCTTGGGGCTCCCACGCCCCATTCTTCCTACGCGAAAGCTGGGGGATACCCTATTTACACCGATAAACTCATCTTT. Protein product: CALGAPTPHSSYAKAGGYPIYTDKLIF.

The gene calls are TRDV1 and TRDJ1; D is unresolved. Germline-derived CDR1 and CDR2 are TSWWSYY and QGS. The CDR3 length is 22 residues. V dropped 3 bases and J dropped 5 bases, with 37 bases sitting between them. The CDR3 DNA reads TGTGCTCTTGGGGAGTCCCTAGTTTGTGATGACTGTTGGATGAGGGGTCGGGATAAACTCATCTTT. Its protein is CALGESLVCDDCWMRGRDKLIF.

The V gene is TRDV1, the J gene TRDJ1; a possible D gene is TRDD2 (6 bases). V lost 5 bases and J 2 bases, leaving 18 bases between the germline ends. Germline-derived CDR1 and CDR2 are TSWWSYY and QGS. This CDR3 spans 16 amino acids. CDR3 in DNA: TGTGCTCTTGGGAACTACTCCTACGGGGGGACCGATAAACTCATCTTT. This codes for CALGNYSYGGTDKLIF.

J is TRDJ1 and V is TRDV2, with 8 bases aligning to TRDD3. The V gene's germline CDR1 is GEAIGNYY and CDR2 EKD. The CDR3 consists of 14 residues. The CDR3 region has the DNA TGTGCTAGCGGTACTGGGGGCTTCACCGATAAACTCATCTTT. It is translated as CASGTGGFTDKLIF.

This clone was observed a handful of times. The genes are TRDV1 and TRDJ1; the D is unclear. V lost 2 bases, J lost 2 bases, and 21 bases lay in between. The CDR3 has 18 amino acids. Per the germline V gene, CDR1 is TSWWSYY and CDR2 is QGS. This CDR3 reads CALGELTGEGWVTDKLIF. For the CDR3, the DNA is TGTGCTCTTGGGGAATTAACCGGTGAGGGTTGGGTGACCGATAAACTCATCTTT.

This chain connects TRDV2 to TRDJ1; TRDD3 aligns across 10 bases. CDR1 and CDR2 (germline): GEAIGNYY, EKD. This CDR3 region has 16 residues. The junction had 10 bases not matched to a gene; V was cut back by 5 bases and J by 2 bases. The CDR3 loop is CACVIGGYLMTDKLIF. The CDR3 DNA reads TGTGCCTGTGTGATTGGGGGATACCTGATGACCGATAAACTCATCTTT.

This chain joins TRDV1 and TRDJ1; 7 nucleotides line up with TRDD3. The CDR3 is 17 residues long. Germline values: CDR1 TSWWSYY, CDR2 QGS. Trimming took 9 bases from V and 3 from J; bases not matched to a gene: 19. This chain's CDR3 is CALEGLRSGGSADKLIF. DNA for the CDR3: TGTGCTCTGGAAGGTCTACGGTCAGGGGGATCAGCCGATAAACTCATCTTT.

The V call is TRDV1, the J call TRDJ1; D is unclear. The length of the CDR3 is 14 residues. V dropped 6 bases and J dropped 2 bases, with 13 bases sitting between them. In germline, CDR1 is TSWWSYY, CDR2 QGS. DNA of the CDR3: TGTGCTCTTGGTCACCGAAGTGAGACCGATAAACTCATCTTT. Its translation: CALGHRSETDKLIF.

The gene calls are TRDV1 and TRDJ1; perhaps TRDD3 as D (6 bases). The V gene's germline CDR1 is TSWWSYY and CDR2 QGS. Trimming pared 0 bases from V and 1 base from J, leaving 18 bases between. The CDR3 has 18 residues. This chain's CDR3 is CALGELSVPGEPTDKLIF. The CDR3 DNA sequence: TGTGCTCTTGGGGAACTTTCCGTACCGGGGGAGCCCACCGATAAACTCATCTTT.

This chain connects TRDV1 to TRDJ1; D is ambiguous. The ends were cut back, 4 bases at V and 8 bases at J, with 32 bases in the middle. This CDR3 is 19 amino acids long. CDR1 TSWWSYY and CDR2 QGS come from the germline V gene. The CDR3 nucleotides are TGTGCTCTTGGGGGACGGGCTAAGCCCCGGGTCTATTTACGTTCAAAACTCATCTTT. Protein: CALGGRAKPRVYLRSKLIF.

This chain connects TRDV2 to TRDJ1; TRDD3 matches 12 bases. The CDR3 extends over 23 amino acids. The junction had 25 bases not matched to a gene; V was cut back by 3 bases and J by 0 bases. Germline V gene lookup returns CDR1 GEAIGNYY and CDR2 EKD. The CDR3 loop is CACDAGLTTGGYIGTRYTDKLIF. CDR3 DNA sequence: TGTGCCTGTGACGCCGGGTTGACTACTGGGGGATACATCGGTACGAGGTACACCGATAAACTCATCTTT.

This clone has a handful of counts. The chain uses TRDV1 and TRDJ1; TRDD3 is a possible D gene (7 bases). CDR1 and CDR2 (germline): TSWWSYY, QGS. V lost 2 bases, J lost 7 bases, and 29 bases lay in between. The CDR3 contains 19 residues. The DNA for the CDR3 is TGTGCTCTTGGGGAAATACCTTCCGACGGAGGATACGCGGTCCCTAAACTCATCTTT. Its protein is CALGEIPSDGGYAVPKLIF.